Shown below are 26 T cell receptor beta chains from a single sample sequenced in a study of cytomegalovirus exposure and HLA in healthy donors. Amplification used 60 Vbeta primers and 13 Jbeta primers. Sequenced by immunoSEQ multiplex PCR; TCRdb stores in-frame clones only, minus some. Of about 160,000 clones listed, about four fifths are singletons. The sample was PBMCs. These receptors were collected from a woman in her forties or fifties in good health and CMV-seronegative.

CDR3: CASSHRENYGYTF. In DNA form, the CDR3 reads TGTGCCAGTAGTCATCGGGAAAACTATGGCTACACCTTC. The V gene is TRBV19, the J gene TRBJ1-2; D uncertain. V was pared by 5 bases and J by 2 bases, with 9 bases between. The CDR3 covers 13 residues. CDR1 and CDR2 (germline): LNHDA, SQIVND (reference sequence).

In this sample, this clone turned up a few times. Here the CDR3 reads CASSLGGLNTEAFF. In DNA, the CDR3 is TGTGCCAGCAGCCTGGGGGGGCTAAACACTGAAGCTTTCTTT. The V and J genes are TRBV7-9 and TRBJ1-1; weak D call: TRBD1 (6 bases). CDR3 length: 14 amino acids. The ends were cut back, 5 bases at V and 2 bases at J, with 12 bases in the middle. CDR1 and CDR2 from the germline V gene are SEHNR and FQNEAQ (reference sequence).

The chain employs TRBV7-2 and TRBJ2-2; 12 nucleotides align to TRBD2. CDR3 length: 16 amino acids. Looked up from germline, CDR1 is SGHTA and CDR2 is FQGNSA. The J segment lost 7 bases and the V segment lost 6 bases, leaving 9 bases of the junction unmatched. CDR3 sequence (DNA): TGTGCCAGCAGTCCTAGGACTAGCGGGACTATCGGGGAGCTGTTTTTT. Protein: CASSPRTSGTIGELFF.

V usage is TRBV28 and J usage is TRBJ2-3; 10 bases fit TRBD2. Trimming cost V 6 bases and J 1 base; bases outside gene matches: 7. The CDR3 spans 16 residues. CDR1 and CDR2 (germline): MDHEN, SYDVKM. CDR3: CASRSSGSWGTDTQYF. CDR3 bases: TGTGCCAGCAGGTCTAGCGGGAGCTGGGGCACAGATACGCAGTATTTT.

The chain couples TRBV9 to TRBJ2-1; 8 nucleotides match TRBD2. The CDR3 extends over 14 amino acids. Losses at the gene ends were 0 bases for V and 6 bases for J; bases not matched to a gene: 2. CDR1 and CDR2 from the germline V gene are SGDLS and YYNGEE. CDR3 nucleotide sequence: TGTGCCAGCAGCGTAGACGGGAGGGGCAATGAGCAGTTCTTC. It codes for CASSVDGRGNEQFF.

This clone was seen a handful of times. The chain couples TRBV6-6 to TRBJ1-3, with TRBD1 identical over 7 bases. Trimming cost V 7 bases and J 2 bases; bases outside gene matches: 11. CDR1 is MNHNY and CDR2 is SVGAGI in the germline V gene (reference sequence). The CDR3 runs 16 residues. The CDR3 DNA sequence: TGTGCCAGCATCGAAGGTGAGGGGGCGACTGGAAACACCATATATTTT. Protein product: CASIEGEGATGNTIYF.

The chain joins TRBV7-9 to TRBJ2-1; maybe TRBD1 (6 bases). The CDR3 has 11 amino acids. Trimming pared 5 bases from V and 9 bases from J, leaving 8 bases between. Germline V gene data show CDR1 as SEHNR and CDR2 as FQNEAQ (reference sequence). CDR3 DNA sequence: TGTGCCAGCAGCAGAGGGGGTGAGCAGTTCTTC. This encodes CASSRGGEQFF.

The genes are TRBV6-5 and TRBJ2-1; D is undetermined. Trimming took off 4 bases at V and 9 bases at J, with 10 bases between the two ends. This CDR3 contains 12 residues. Germline V gene lookup returns CDR1 MNHEY and CDR2 SVGAGI. CDR3 amino acids: CASSFYLSEQFF. CDR3 bases: TGTGCCAGCAGTTTTTACCTGAGTGAGCAGTTCTTC.

This chain uses TRBV7-2 with TRBJ1-1; 9 positions agree with TRBD1. Germline V gene sequence: CDR1 SGHTA, CDR2 FQGNSA. After removal of 4 bases from V and 5 bases from J, the junction contained 8 bases not matched to a gene. CDR3 size: 15 residues. The DNA of the CDR3 is TGTGCCAGCAGCTCCGAACAGGGGGCGCTTACTGAAGCTTTCTTT. As protein: CASSSEQGALTEAFF.

The DNA of the CDR3 is TGTGCCAGTAGTATGTATGGAAACACCATATATTTT. This gives the protein CASSMYGNTIYF. This sequence joins TRBV19 and TRBJ1-3; D uncertain. The V and J ends lost 3 bases and 3 bases respectively, with 3 bases between them. The germline CDR1 and CDR2 sequences are LNHDA and SQIVND (reference sequence). The CDR3 runs to 12 residues.

In nucleotides, the CDR3 is TGTGCCAGCAGCTTCAGGGGGTCTTACAATGAGCAGTTCTTC. Its protein product is CASSFRGSYNEQFF. The chain joins TRBV7-9 to TRBJ2-1; TRBD1 aligns across 7 bases. CDR1 and CDR2 from the germline V gene are SEHNR and FQNEAQ (reference sequence). This CDR3 has 14 amino acids. Trimming took 3 bases from V and 4 from J; bases not matched to a gene: 3.

This chain connects TRBV29-1 to TRBJ2-3; 11 positions match TRBD2. The V gene end was trimmed by 5 bases and the J gene end by 7 bases; junction bases not matched to a gene: 5. The CDR3 has 13 amino acids. From germline, CDR1 is SQVTM and CDR2 ANQGSEA. The CDR3 region has the DNA TGCAGCGTTACTAGCGGGGGTAGTAATACGCAGTATTTT. Translation gives CSVTSGGSNTQYF.

V is TRBV5-1 and J is TRBJ2-5; possibly TRBD1 for D (5 bases). Trimming removed 0 bases from V and 5 bases from J, with 20 bases in between. The germline CDR1 and CDR2 sequences are SGHRS and YFSETQ. The CDR3 length is 17 residues. DNA of the CDR3: TGCGCCAGCAGCTTGGGTCCCCCTCAGGGTGGTTACGAGACCCAGTACTTC. This translates into CASSLGPPQGGYETQYF.

The chain carries TRBV7-8 and TRBJ1-4, with D possibly TRBD1 on 5 matching bases. The CDR3 is made up of 14 amino acids. Germline lookup yields CDR1 SGHVS and CDR2 FQNEAQ. V lost 3 bases to trimming and J lost 8 bases, with 13 bases between them. The CDR3 coding sequence is TGTGCCAGCAGCTTTGGGGGGATGGAGGAAAAACTGTTTTTT. This translates into CASSFGGMEEKLFF.

Of note for this clone: Other DNA sequences within the sample encode an identical CDR3. This chain links TRBV4-1 with TRBJ1-2; the D is unclear. This CDR3 comprises 13 residues. Trimming removed 5 bases at V and 1 base at J, with 8 bases between. Germline assignment: CDR1 MGHRA and CDR2 YSYEKL. CDR3 DNA: TGCGCCAGCAGCTCCGGGGTTAACTATGGCTACACCTTC. It translates to CASSSGVNYGYTF.

For the CDR3, the DNA is TGTGCCAGCAGAGCTCCAGGGGCGGGTGGAAACACCATATATTTT. Translated: CASRAPGAGGNTIYF. The chain uses TRBV6-5 and TRBJ1-3, with D possibly TRBD1 on 6 matching bases. The germline CDR1 and CDR2 sequences are MNHEY and SVGAGI. CDR3 size: 15 residues. V lost 6 bases to trimming and J lost 3 bases, with 15 bases between them.

The chain uses TRBV10-3 and TRBJ1-1, with 7 bases identical to TRBD1. V lost 3 bases and J lost 6; bases outside the gene matches: 10. This CDR3 comprises 15 residues. Germline CDR1 ENHRY, CDR2 SYGVKD. The CDR3 DNA sequence: TGTGCCATCAGTGATCCCGACAGGGATGGTGCTGAAGCTTTCTTT. Translating gives CAISDPDRDGAEAFF.

The chain employs TRBV27 and TRBJ2-5; 7 bases line up with TRBD1. Germline assignment: CDR1 MNHEY and CDR2 SMNVEV (reference sequence). V dropped 2 bases and J dropped 4; count of bases not matched to a gene: 7. CDR3 length equals 15 residues. The CDR3 is CASSLTGQSGETQYF. The CDR3, as DNA: TGTGCCAGCAGTTTAACGGGACAGAGTGGAGAGACCCAGTACTTC.

The J gene is TRBJ1-2, the V gene TRBV6-5; the match to TRBD1 covers 8 bases. Germline lookup yields CDR1 MNHEY and CDR2 SVGAGI. The CDR3 contains 15 residues. Unmatched junction bases numbered 13, after V lost 6 bases and J lost 7 bases. Here the CDR3 reads CASSLRGQGLGGYTF. CDR3 in DNA: TGTGCCAGCAGCCTACGAGGACAGGGTCTGGGTGGCTACACCTTC.

The chain carries TRBV5-1 and TRBJ1-2, with TRBD1 matching over 7 bases. Trimming cost V 4 bases and J 5 bases; bases outside gene matches: 5. CDR3 size: 13 residues. The germline CDR1 and CDR2 sequences are SGHRS and YFSETQ. The CDR3 DNA reads as TGCGCCAGCAGCGAAGGGGGCTATTATGGCTACACCTTC. Translation gives CASSEGGYYGYTF.

Only a few counts were recorded for this clone. The CDR3, as DNA: TGTGCCAGCAGCATACGGGACAGCCGAGTTCAGCCCCAGCATTTT. Its translation: CASSIRDSRVQPQHF. The chain is built from TRBV7-2 and TRBJ1-5, with 7 bases aligning to TRBD1. This CDR3 is 15 amino acids long. Germline trimming cut 5 bases from V and 6 bases from J; bases unmatched to any gene: 10. Per germline, CDR1 SGHTA and CDR2 FQGNSA.

This chain joins TRBV27 and TRBJ1-4; TRBD1 matches 8 bases. The CDR3 sequence is 14 residues long. Looked up from germline, CDR1 is MNHEY and CDR2 is SMNVEV (reference sequence). V dropped 8 bases and J dropped 7; count of bases not matched to a gene: 9. This CDR3 reads CASGWTGPGEKLFF. The DNA for the CDR3 is TGTGCCAGCGGGTGGACAGGGCCCGGTGAAAAACTGTTTTTT.

This clone appeared once. The genes are TRBV7-9 and TRBJ1-3; possible D gene TRBD1, 5 bases. The CDR3 covers 15 residues. V was clipped by 2 bases and J by 0 bases, with 8 bases between them. Germline assignment: CDR1 SEHNR and CDR2 FQNEAQ (reference sequence). CDR3 sequence (DNA): TGTGCCAGCAGCTTATTAGGGGTCTCTGGAAACACCATATATTTT. Residues: CASSLLGVSGNTIYF.

V usage is TRBV15 and J usage is TRBJ1-2, with 9 bases identical to TRBD1. CDR1 is LNHNV and CDR2 is YYDKDF in the germline V gene (reference sequence). The J segment lost 4 bases and the V segment lost 6 bases, leaving 12 bases of the junction unmatched. The CDR3 consists of 16 residues. In DNA form, the CDR3 reads TGTGCCACCAGTCCGCTCCCGACAGGGGGATTCTATGGCTACACCTTC. Translation: CATSPLPTGGFYGYTF. The complete variable domain, with remaining parts taken from reference TRBV15 and TRBJ1-2, reads DAMVIQNPRYQVTQFGKPVTLSCSQTLNHNVMYWYQQKSSQAPKLLFHYYDKDFNNEADTPDNFQSRRPNTSFCFLDIRSPGLGDTAMYLCATSPLPTGGFYGYTFGSGTRLTVV.

Worth noting for this clone: Within the sample, other DNA sequences also encode this same CDR3. CDR3 loop: CASSVAGNEQFF. The CDR3 DNA follows: TGTGCCAGCAGCGTAGCAGGAAATGAGCAGTTCTTC. The V gene is TRBV9, the J gene TRBJ2-1; D gene unclear. V dropped 0 bases and J dropped 7 bases, with 5 bases sitting between them. The germline V gene has CDR1 SGDLS and CDR2 YYNGEE. This CDR3 is 12 amino acids long.

The V and J genes are TRBV5-1 and TRBJ1-3; D remains unclear. V dropped 0 bases and J dropped 4 bases, with 14 bases sitting between them. CDR3 size: 16 residues. The germline CDR1 and CDR2 sequences are SGHRS and YFSETQ. CDR3 DNA: TGCGCCAGCAGCTTGGGGGGAGAATCGGGAGGAAACACCATATATTTT. Translated, it gives CASSLGGESGGNTIYF.